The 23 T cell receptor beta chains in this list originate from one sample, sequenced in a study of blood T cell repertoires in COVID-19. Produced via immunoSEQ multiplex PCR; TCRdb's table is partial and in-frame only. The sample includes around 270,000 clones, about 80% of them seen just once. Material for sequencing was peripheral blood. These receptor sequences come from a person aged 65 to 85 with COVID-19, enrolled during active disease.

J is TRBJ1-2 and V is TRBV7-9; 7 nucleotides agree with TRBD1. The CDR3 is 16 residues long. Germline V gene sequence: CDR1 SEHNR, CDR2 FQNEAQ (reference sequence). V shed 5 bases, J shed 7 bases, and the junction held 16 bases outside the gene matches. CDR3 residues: CASSPAGGTALGGYTF. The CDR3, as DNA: TGTGCCAGCAGCCCGGCCGGTGGGACAGCTCTAGGTGGCTACACCTTC.

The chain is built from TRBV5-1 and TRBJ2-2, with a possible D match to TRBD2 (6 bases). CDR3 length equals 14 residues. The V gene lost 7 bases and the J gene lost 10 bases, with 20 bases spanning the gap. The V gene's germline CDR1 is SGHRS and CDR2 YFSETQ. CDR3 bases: TGCGCCAGCCGTGAGGGACTGCAGGGTGAGGAGCTGTTTTTT. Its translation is CASREGLQGEELFF.

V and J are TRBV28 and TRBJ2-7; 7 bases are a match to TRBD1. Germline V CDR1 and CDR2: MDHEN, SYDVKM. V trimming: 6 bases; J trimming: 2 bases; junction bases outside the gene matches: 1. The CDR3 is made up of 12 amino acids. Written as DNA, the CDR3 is TGTGCCAGCAGACAGGGGCCCTACGAGCAGTACTTC. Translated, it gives CASRQGPYEQYF.

The CDR3 DNA is TGCGCCAGCAGCCCCCCCTCCGGTCAAGAGACCCAGTACTTC. This translates into CASSPPSGQETQYF. The genes are TRBV5-1 and TRBJ2-5; D call uncertain. There are 14 residues in the CDR3. Per germline, CDR1 SGHRS and CDR2 YFSETQ. Trimming removed 4 bases at V and 2 bases at J, with 12 bases between. The entire variable domain, with the rest obtained from reference TRBV5-1 and TRBJ2-5, is as follows: KAGVTQTPRYLIKTRGQQVTLSCSPISGHRSVSWYQQTPGQGLQFLFEYFSETQRNKGNFPGRFSGRQFSNSRSEMNVSTLELGDSALYLCASSPPSGQETQYFGPGTRLLVL.

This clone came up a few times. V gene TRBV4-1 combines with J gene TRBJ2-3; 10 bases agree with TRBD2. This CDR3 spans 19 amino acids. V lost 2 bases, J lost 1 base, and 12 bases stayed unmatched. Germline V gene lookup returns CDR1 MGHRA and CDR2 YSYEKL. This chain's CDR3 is CASSQWLAGVQRGTDTQYF. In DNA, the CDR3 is TGCGCCAGCAGCCAATGGCTAGCGGGGGTTCAACGGGGCACAGATACGCAGTATTTT.

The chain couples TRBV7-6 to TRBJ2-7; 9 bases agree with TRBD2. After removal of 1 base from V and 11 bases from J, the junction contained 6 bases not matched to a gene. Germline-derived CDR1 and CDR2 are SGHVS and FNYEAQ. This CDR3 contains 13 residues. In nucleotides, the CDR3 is TGTGCCAGCAGCTTAGACGGGACTAGCTATAAGTACTTC. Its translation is CASSLDGTSYKYF.

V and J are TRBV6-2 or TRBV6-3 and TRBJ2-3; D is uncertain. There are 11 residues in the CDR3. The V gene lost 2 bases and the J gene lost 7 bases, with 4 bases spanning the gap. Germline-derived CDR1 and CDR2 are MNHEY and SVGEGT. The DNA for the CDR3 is TGTGCCAGCAGTTACGGCTATACGCAGTATTTT. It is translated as CASSYGYTQYF.

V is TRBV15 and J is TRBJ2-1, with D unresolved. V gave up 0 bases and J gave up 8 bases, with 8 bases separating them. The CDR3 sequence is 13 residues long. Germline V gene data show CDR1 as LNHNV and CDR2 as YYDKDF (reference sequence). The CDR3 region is CATSRDLADEQFF. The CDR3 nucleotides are TGTGCCACCAGCAGAGATTTAGCAGATGAGCAGTTCTTC.

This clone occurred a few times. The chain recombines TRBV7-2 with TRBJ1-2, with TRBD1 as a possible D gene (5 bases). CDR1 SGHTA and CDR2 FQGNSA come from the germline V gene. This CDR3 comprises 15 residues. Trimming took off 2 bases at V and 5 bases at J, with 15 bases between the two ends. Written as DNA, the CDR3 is TGTGCCAGCAGCTTACACGCACAGGCCCCTTATGGCTACACCTTC. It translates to CASSLHAQAPYGYTF.

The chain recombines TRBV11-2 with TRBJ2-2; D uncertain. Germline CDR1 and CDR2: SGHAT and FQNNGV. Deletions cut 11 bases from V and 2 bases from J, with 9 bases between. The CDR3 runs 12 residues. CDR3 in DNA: TGTGCCGTGGCAGGAAACACCGGGGAGCTGTTTTTT. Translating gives CAVAGNTGELFF.

CDR3 coding DNA: TGTGCCAGCAGCCTGAGTGACAGGGATGAGCAGTTCTTC. This gives the protein CASSLSDRDEQFF. The J gene is TRBJ2-1, the V gene TRBV28; 7 nucleotides match TRBD1. The CDR3 totals 13 residues. The V and J ends lost 6 bases and 8 bases, in that order; junction bases with no gene match: 7. The germline V gene has CDR1 MDHEN and CDR2 SYDVKM.

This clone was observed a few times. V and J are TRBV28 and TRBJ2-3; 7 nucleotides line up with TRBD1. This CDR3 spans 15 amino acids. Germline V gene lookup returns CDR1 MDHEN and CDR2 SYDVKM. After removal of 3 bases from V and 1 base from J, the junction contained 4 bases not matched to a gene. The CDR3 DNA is TGTGCCAGCAGTTTCCTCGGACAGGGCACAGATACGCAGTATTTT. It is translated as CASSFLGQGTDTQYF.

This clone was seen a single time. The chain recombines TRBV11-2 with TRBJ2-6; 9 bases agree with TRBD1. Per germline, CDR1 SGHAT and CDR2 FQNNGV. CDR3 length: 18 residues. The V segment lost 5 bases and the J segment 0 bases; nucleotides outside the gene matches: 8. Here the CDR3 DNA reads TGTGCCAGCAGCGCCTACAGGGGGCCCTCCTCTGGGGCCAACGTCCTGACTTTC. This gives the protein CASSAYRGPSSGANVLTF.

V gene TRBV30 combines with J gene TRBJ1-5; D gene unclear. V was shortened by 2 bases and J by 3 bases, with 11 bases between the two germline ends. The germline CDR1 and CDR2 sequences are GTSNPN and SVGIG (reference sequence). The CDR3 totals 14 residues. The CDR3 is CAWSLGYANQPQHF. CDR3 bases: TGTGCCTGGAGTCTCGGGTACGCCAATCAGCCCCAGCATTTT.

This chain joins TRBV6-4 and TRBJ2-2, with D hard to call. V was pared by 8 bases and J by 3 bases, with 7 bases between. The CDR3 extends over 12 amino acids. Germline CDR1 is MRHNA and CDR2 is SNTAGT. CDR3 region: CASSGYTGELFF. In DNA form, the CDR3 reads TGTGCCAGCTCGGGTTACACCGGGGAGCTGTTTTTT.

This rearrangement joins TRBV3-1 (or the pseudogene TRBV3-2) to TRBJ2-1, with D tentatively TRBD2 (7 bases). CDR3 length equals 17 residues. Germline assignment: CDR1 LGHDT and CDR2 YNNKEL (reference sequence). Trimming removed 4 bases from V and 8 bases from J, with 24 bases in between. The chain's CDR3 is CASSLGLLGASGDEQFF. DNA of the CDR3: TGTGCCAGCAGCCTAGGGCTACTGGGGGCTAGCGGTGATGAGCAGTTCTTC.

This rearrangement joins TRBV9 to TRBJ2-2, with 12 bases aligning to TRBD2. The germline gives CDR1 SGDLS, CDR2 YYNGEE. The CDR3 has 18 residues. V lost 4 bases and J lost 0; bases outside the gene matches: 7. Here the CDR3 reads CASSQTSGRTPNTGELFF. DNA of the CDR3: TGTGCCAGCAGCCAAACTAGCGGGAGGACTCCGAACACCGGGGAGCTGTTTTTT. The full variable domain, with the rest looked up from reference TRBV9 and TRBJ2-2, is DSGVTQTPKHLITATGQRVTLRCSPRSGDLSVYWYQQSLDQGLQFLIQYYNGEERAKGNILERFSAQQFPDLHSELNLSSLELGDSALYFCASSQTSGRTPNTGELFFGEGSRLTVL.

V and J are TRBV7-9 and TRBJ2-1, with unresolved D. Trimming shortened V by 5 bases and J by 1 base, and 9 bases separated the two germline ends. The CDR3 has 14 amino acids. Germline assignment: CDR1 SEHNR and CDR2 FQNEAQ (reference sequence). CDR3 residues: CASSLTQSYNEQFF. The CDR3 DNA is TGTGCCAGCAGCCTTACCCAGTCCTACAATGAGCAGTTCTTC.

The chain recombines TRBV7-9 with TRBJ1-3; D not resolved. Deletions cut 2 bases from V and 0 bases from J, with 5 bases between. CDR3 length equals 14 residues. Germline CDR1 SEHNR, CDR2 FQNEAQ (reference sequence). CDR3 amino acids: CASSLPGSGNTIYF. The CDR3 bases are TGTGCCAGCAGCTTACCCGGCTCTGGAAACACCATATATTTT.

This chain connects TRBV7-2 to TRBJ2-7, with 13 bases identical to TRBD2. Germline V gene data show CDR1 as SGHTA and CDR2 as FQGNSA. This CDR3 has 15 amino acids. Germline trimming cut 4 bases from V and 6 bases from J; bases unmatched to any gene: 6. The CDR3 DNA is TGTGCCAGCAGCTACAAGGGACTAGCGGGACGCGAGCAGTACTTC. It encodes CASSYKGLAGREQYF.

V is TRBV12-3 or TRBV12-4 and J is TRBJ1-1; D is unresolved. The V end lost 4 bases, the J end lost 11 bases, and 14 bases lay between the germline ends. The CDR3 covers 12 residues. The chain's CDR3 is CASSSPTSGAFF. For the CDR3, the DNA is TGTGCCAGCAGTTCACCCACCTCCGGGGCTTTCTTT.

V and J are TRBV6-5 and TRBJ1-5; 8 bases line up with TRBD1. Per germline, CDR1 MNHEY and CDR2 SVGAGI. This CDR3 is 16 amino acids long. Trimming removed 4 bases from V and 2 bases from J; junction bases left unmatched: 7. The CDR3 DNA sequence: TGTGCCAGCAGTTCGACCCAGGGGGCTGGCAATCAGCCCCAGCATTTT. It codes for CASSSTQGAGNQPQHF.

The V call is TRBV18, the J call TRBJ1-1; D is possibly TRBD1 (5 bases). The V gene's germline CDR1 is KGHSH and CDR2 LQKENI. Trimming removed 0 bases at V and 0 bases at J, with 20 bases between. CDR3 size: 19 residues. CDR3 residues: CASSPPGAFGGLVNTEAFF. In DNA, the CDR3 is TGTGCCAGCTCACCACCGGGCGCGTTCGGGGGTCTCGTGAACACTGAAGCTTTCTTT.